The 3 T cell receptor beta chains reported below all come from one sample, sequenced in a study of technical replicates of blood from a handful of donors. Clones were read by immunoSEQ multiplex PCR, and TCRdb kept only the in-frame ones, dropping some. The sample carries 77,000 or so clones, roughly 92% recorded once. The sample taken for sequencing was T cells isolated from PBMCs. The receptors derive from a human donor in good health.

The chain recombines TRBV5-1 with TRBJ2-2; D not certain. The ends were cut back, 6 bases at V and 7 bases at J, with 10 bases in the middle. The germline V gene encodes CDR1 SGHRS and CDR2 YFSETQ. This CDR3 has 12 amino acids. CDR3 nucleotide sequence: TGCGCCAGCATCGCGAGAGGCGGGGAGCTGTTTTTT. This sequence encodes CASIARGGELFF. The whole variable domain, remainder taken from reference TRBV5-1 and TRBJ2-2, is KAGVTQTPRYLIKTRGQQVTLSCSPISGHRSVSWYQQTPGQGLQFLFEYFSETQRNKGNFPGRFSGRQFSNSRSEMNVSTLELGDSALYLCASIARGGELFFGEGSRLTVL.

V and J are TRBV5-6 and TRBJ1-3, with D uncertain. The V gene's germline CDR1 is SGHDT and CDR2 YYEEEE. Trimming left V 3 bases short and J 6 bases short, with 4 bases between. This CDR3 region has 11 residues. CDR3 DNA: TGTGCCAGCAGCTACTTAAACACCATATATTTT. Translation gives CASSYLNTIYF. Full variable domain (missing parts from reference TRBV5-6 and TRBJ1-3): DAGVTQSPTHLIKTRGQQVTLRCSPKSGHDTVSWYQQALGQGPQFIFQYYEEEERQRGNFPDRFSGHQFPNYSSELNVNALLLGDSALYLCASSYLNTIYFGEGSWLTVV.

J is TRBJ2-7 and V is TRBV29-1; 7 nucleotides agree with TRBD1. Unmatched junction bases numbered 8, after V lost 7 bases and J lost 2 bases. The CDR3 runs to 13 residues. Per the germline V gene, CDR1 is SQVTM and CDR2 is ANQGSEA. CDR3 loop: CSGTGADTYEQYF. The CDR3 coding sequence is TGCAGCGGCACAGGGGCTGACACCTACGAGCAGTACTTC.